The T cell receptor beta chain described here comes from a study of T-cell memory formation after mild COVID-19. Study at large: TCR clusters were mostly confined to one donor each. Broader study findings: Nothing confirmed that second-wave clones peaking on day 37 were specific for SARS-CoV-2. Detection of some responders pre-infection suggested pre-existing cross-reactive memory T cells participated.

Concerning this clonotype itself: Its specificity is not known.

TCRdb re-analysed the 5' RACE reads in MiXCR, keeping a single row per CDR3 protein. The repertoire consists of 400,000 to 500,000 distinct CDR3 sequences, with around 20% occurring once and the leading ten covering approximately 8.4%. Germline CDR1 reads LGHDT; CDR2 reads YNNKEL (reference sequence). V lost 3 bases to trimming and J lost 1 base, with 6 bases between them. This CDR3 contains 13 residues. V gene TRBV3-1 combines with J gene TRBJ1-1; possible D gene TRBD1, 5 bases. Sequencing was done on a sample of PBMCs or a T cell subset sorted from them (not recorded which). This sequence originates from an adult woman who had mild COVID-19 (a few samples of this study predate the infection). Cell type and time point are not known. The CDR3 loop reads CASSQTENTEAFF. The CDR3 DNA reads TGTGCCAGCAGCCAGACAGAGAACACTGAAGCTTTCTTT.